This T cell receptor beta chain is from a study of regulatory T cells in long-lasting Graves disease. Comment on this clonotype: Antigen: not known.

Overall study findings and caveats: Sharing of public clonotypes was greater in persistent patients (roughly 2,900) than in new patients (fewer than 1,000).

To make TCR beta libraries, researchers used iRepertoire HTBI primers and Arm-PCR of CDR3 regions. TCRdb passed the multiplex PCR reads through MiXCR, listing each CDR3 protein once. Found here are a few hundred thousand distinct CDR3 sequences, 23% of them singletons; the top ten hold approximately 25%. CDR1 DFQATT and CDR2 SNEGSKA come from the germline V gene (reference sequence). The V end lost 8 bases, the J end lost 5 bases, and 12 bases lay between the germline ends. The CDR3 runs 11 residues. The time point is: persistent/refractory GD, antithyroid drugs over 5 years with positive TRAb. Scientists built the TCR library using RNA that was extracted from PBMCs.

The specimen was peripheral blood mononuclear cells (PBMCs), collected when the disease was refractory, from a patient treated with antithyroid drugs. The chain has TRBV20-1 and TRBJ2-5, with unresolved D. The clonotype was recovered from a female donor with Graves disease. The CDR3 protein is CSPARLETQYF. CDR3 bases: TGCAGTCCCGCCCGTCTTGAGACCCAGTACTTC.